The 20 T cell receptor beta chains below come from one sample, sequenced in a study of blood T cell repertoires in COVID-19. Measured with immunoSEQ multiplex PCR; TCRdb has only the in-frame clones, and not every one. The sample lists 200,000 to 250,000 clones; about 82% were seen once. Source material: peripheral blood. These receptors all come from a woman in her 70s with COVID-19, enrolled during active disease.

DNA of the CDR3: TGTGCCAGCAGCCGGAAAAGCCTGGACAGACAGAACACCGGGGAGCTGTTTTTT. Encoded protein: CASSRKSLDRQNTGELFF. This rearrangement joins TRBV4-2 to TRBJ2-2; tentatively, D is TRBD1 (6 bases). The CDR3 extends over 18 amino acids. Germline V gene data show CDR1 as LGHNA and CDR2 as YNFKEQ. Trimming removed 4 bases at V and 1 base at J, with 19 bases between.

This rearrangement joins TRBV25-1 to TRBJ1-5, with D hard to call. The CDR3 length is 14 residues. V dropped 5 bases and J dropped 1 base, with 9 bases sitting between them. Germline V gene sequence: CDR1 MGHDK, CDR2 SYGVNS. The CDR3 region has the DNA TGTGCCAGCAGTTACGGGTCGAGCAATCAGCCCCAGCATTTT. Translation gives CASSYGSSNQPQHF.

The chain joins TRBV5-1 to TRBJ2-3; D remains ambiguous. The germline V gene encodes CDR1 SGHRS and CDR2 YFSETQ. V was trimmed by 0 bases and J by 6 bases, leaving 14 bases between them. This CDR3 region has 15 residues. The CDR3 DNA is TGCGCCAGCAGCTTGGGACGGCCAACGGAGGATACGCAGTATTTT. Protein sequence: CASSLGRPTEDTQYF.

This chain joins TRBV19 and TRBJ1-2; 7 nucleotides align to TRBD1. Germline V gene data show CDR1 as LNHDA and CDR2 as SQIVND (reference sequence). J lost 3 bases, V lost 3 bases, and 10 bases had no gene match. The CDR3 covers 16 residues. The CDR3 nucleotides read TGTGCCAGTAGTATCCAAGCAGGGGGGATTTACTATGGCTACACCTTC. As protein: CASSIQAGGIYYGYTF.

CDR3 coding DNA: TGTGCCAGCAGTTACCCCGACAGGACTTGGAACTATGGCTACACCTTC. This encodes CASSYPDRTWNYGYTF. This chain uses TRBV6-2 or TRBV6-3 with TRBJ1-2, with TRBD1 as a possible D gene (6 bases). Germline-derived CDR1 and CDR2 are MNHEY and SVGEGT. Trimming shortened V by 2 bases and J by 2 bases, and 15 bases separated the two germline ends. This CDR3 has 16 residues.

The DNA of the CDR3 is TGTGCCAGCAGCTTACTACAGGGGGCCACCGGGGAGCTGTTTTTT. Translation: CASSLLQGATGELFF. The chain employs TRBV7-3 and TRBJ2-2, with 9 positions matching TRBD1. J was trimmed by 4 bases and V by 2 bases; bases with no gene match: 2. Germline CDR1 is SGHTA and CDR2 is FQGTGA. The CDR3 totals 15 residues.

The chain recombines TRBV2 with TRBJ2-1, with 10 positions matching TRBD2. Germline CDR1 SNHLY, CDR2 FYNNEI. The CDR3 contains 15 residues. With V trimmed by 6 bases and J by 2 bases, 4 bases remained unmatched. CDR3 nucleotide sequence: TGTGCCAGCAGCTTCAGCGGGGGGGCCTACAATGAGCAGTTCTTC. Its translation: CASSFSGGAYNEQFF. Combining the CDR3 with reference TRBV2 and TRBJ2-1 gives the whole variable domain EPEVTQTPSHQVTQMGQEVILRCVPISNHLYFYWYRQILGQKVEFLVSFYNNEISEKSEIFDDQFSVERPDGSNFTLKIRSTKLEDSAMYFCASSFSGGAYNEQFFGPGTRLTVL.

This chain joins TRBV2 and TRBJ2-3, with 7 bases fitting TRBD2. Germline CDR1 reads SNHLY; CDR2 reads FYNNEI. The CDR3 spans 14 residues. V gave up 3 bases and J gave up 5 bases; unmatched junction bases: 5. The CDR3 DNA reads as TGTGCCAGCAGTGAGGAGCGGGACCGAGATACGCAGTATTTT. It encodes CASSEERDRDTQYF.

The chain is built from TRBV5-6 and TRBJ2-3, with TRBD1 identical over 10 bases. Trimming cost V 5 bases and J 6 bases; bases outside gene matches: 6. The CDR3 covers 14 residues. Germline values: CDR1 SGHDT, CDR2 YYEEEE. CDR3 DNA sequence: TGTGCCAGCAGATCGACAGGGGGCGCGGATACGCAGTATTTT. It specifies CASRSTGGADTQYF.

The genes are TRBV11-3 and TRBJ2-3, with 9 bases that match TRBD1. Germline assignment: CDR1 SGHNT and CDR2 YENEEA. Unmatched junction bases numbered 9, after V lost 6 bases and J lost 5 bases. CDR3 length equals 15 residues. The CDR3 loop reads CASSFRDRELDTQYF. DNA for the CDR3: TGTGCCAGCAGTTTCCGGGACAGGGAATTAGATACGCAGTATTTT. The complete variable domain, with remaining parts taken from reference TRBV11-3 and TRBJ2-3, reads EAGVVQSPRYKIIEKKQPVAFWCNPISGHNTLYWYLQNLGQGPELLIRYENEEAVDDSQLPKDRFSAERLKGVDSTLKIQPAELGDSAVYLCASSFRDRELDTQYFGPGTRLTVL.

A single count supports this clone. The chain links TRBV6-4 to TRBJ2-3, with 8 bases aligning to TRBD2. CDR1 is MRHNA and CDR2 is SNTAGT in the germline V gene. The CDR3 has 16 amino acids. V trimming: 3 bases; J trimming: 2 bases; junction bases outside the gene matches: 7. The CDR3 DNA is TGTGCCAGCAGTGAGGATCTAGCGGGTGACACAGATACGCAGTATTTT. It is translated as CASSEDLAGDTDTQYF.

The CDR3 DNA reads as TGCAGCGTTGAAGTGGGACATCTCTACACCTTC. It is translated as CSVEVGHLYTF. The chain couples TRBV29-1 to TRBJ1-2; the D gene is possibly TRBD1 (6 bases). Trimming shortened V by 1 base and J by 10 bases, and 10 bases separated the two germline ends. Per the germline V gene, CDR1 is SQVTM and CDR2 is ANQGSEA. This CDR3 comprises 11 residues.

The chain uses TRBV19 and TRBJ1-1; no firm D call. Trimming took off 7 bases at V and 1 base at J, with 10 bases between the two ends. Germline V CDR1 and CDR2: LNHDA, SQIVND (reference sequence). The CDR3 is made up of 13 amino acids. The chain's CDR3 is CASKEMRNTEAFF. In DNA form, the CDR3 reads TGTGCCAGTAAGGAGATGAGGAACACTGAAGCTTTCTTT.

V gene TRBV15 combines with J gene TRBJ2-2; 7 positions agree with TRBD2. The CDR3 is 17 amino acids. Germline lookup yields CDR1 LNHNV and CDR2 YYDKDF (reference sequence). J lost 1 base, V lost 0 bases, and 5 bases had no gene match. The CDR3 DNA sequence: TGTGCCACCAGCAGAGAGGGGGGGACGGAGAACACCGGGGAGCTGTTTTTT. Translation gives CATSREGGTENTGELFF. Full variable domain (rest looked up from reference TRBV15 and TRBJ2-2): DAMVIQNPRYQVTQFGKPVTLSCSQTLNHNVMYWYQQKSSQAPKLLFHYYDKDFNNEADTPDNFQSRRPNTSFCFLDIRSPGLGDTAMYLCATSREGGTENTGELFFGEGSRLTVL.

The chain uses TRBV10-3 and TRBJ2-3; no firm D call. The germline CDR1 and CDR2 sequences are ENHRY and SYGVKD. The V and J ends lost 7 bases and 0 bases respectively, with 11 bases between them. CDR3 length equals 14 residues. This chain's CDR3 is CAIKAESSTDTQYF. The CDR3, as DNA: TGTGCCATCAAGGCGGAATCTAGCACAGATACGCAGTATTTT.

The rearrangement joins TRBV11-3 to TRBJ2-1, with D unclear. Looked up from germline, CDR1 is SGHNT and CDR2 is YENEEA. V gave up 2 bases and J gave up 0 bases, with 8 bases separating them. The CDR3 totals 15 residues. The CDR3 loop is CASSLTAYSYNEQFF. The CDR3 DNA reads as TGTGCCAGCAGCTTAACAGCTTACTCCTACAATGAGCAGTTCTTC.

About this clone itself: An end of the junction does not agree with germline; a read error may underlie this. The chain combines TRBV7-7 with TRBJ1-3; 7 nucleotides line up with TRBD1. This CDR3 is built from 15 residues. CDR1 and CDR2 from the germline V gene are SSHAT and FNYEAQ (reference sequence). The CDR3 nucleotides read TGTGCTAGCAGCTTACGGACAGGTTTTGGGGCTACCATATATTTT. Protein: CASSLRTGFGATIYF. The variable domain in full, with the rest retrieved from reference TRBV7-7 and TRBJ1-3, is GAGVSQSPRYKVTKRGQDVTLRCDPISSHATLYWYQQALGQGPEFLTYFNYEAQPDKSGLPSDRFSAERPEGSISTLTIQRTEQRDSAMYRCASSLRTGFGATIYFGEGSWLTVV.

This chain links TRBV7-9 with TRBJ1-3, with D uncertain. V was cut by 1 base and J by 0 bases, with 13 bases left in between. Germline V lookup: CDR1 SEHNR, CDR2 FQNEAQ (reference sequence). The CDR3 totals 17 residues. The chain's CDR3 is CASSLGTQSFSGNTIYF. The CDR3 coding sequence is TGTGCCAGCAGCTTAGGTACACAGTCTTTCTCTGGAAACACCATATATTTT.

The chain combines TRBV5-5 with TRBJ2-2, with 10 bases matching TRBD2. This CDR3 is built from 16 residues. J lost 1 base, V lost 4 bases, and 4 bases had no gene match. Germline V gives CDR1 SGHKS, CDR2 YYEKEE (reference sequence). In DNA form, the CDR3 reads TGTGCCAGCAGCGAGGCTAGCGGGGGGAACACCGGGGAGCTGTTTTTT. Translation: CASSEASGGNTGELFF. Looking up the rest from reference TRBV5-5 and TRBJ2-2 gives the full variable domain: DAGVTQSPTHLIKTRGQQVTLRCSPISGHKSVSWYQQVLGQGPQFIFQYYEKEERGRGNFPDRFSARQFPNYSSELNVNALLLGDSALYLCASSEASGGNTGELFFGEGSRLTVL.

The chain has TRBV6-5 and TRBJ1-2; TRBD1 is a possible D gene (6 bases). This CDR3 contains 13 residues. The germline V and J ends were trimmed by 6 bases and 2 bases, with 10 bases remaining between them. Germline V CDR1 and CDR2: MNHEY, SVGAGI. This CDR3 is CASRIDRNYGYTF. The DNA of the CDR3 is TGTGCCAGCAGAATTGACAGGAACTATGGCTACACCTTC.